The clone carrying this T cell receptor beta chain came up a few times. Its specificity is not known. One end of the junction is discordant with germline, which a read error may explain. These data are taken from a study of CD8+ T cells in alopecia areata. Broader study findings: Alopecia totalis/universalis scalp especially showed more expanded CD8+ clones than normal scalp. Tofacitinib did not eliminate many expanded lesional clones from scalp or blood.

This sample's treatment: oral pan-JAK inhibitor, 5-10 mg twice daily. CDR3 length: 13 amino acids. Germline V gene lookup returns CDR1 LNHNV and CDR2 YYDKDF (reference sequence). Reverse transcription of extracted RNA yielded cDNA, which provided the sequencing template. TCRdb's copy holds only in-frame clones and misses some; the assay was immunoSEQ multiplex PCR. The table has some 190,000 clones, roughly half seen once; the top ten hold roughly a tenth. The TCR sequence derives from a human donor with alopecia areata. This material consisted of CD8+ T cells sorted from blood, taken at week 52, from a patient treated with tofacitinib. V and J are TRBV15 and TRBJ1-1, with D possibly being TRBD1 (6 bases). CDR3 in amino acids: CATSLTGNTEKIF. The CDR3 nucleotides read TGTGCCACCAGCTTAACAGGGAACACTGAGAAAATCTTT.